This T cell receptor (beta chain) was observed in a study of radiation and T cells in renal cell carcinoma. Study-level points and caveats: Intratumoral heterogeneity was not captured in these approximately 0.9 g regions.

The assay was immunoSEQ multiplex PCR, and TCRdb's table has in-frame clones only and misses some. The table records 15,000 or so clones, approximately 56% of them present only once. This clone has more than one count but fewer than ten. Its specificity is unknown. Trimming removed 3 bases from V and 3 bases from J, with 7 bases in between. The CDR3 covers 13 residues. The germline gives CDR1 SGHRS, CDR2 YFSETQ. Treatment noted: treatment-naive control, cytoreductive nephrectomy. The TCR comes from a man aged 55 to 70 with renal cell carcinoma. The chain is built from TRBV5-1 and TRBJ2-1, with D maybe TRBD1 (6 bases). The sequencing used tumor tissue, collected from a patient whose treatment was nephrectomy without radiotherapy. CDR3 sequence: CASSSDSYNEQFF. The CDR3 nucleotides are TGCGCCAGCAGCTCGGACAGCTACAATGAGCAGTTCTTC. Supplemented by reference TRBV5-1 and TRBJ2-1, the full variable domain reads KAGVTQTPRYLIKTRGQQVTLSCSPISGHRSVSWYQQTPGQGLQFLFEYFSETQRNKGNFPGRFSGRQFSNSRSEMNVSTLELGDSALYLCASSSDSYNEQFFGPGTRLTVL.